This T cell receptor beta chain is drawn from a study of T cell repertoires in cytomegalovirus infection. The CDR3 totals 13 residues. Trimming cost V 7 bases and J 10 bases, with 17 bases left between them. TCRdb reprocessed the reads with MiXCR, giving one entry per CDR3 protein. The sample consists of about 110,000 distinct CDR3 sequences, about a tenth of them appearing once. There are a few counts of this clonotype. Its antigen is unknown. Specimen: PBMCs, sequenced either directly or after in vitro stimulation (not recorded which). The sequence was collected from a human donor in good health (CMV status not recorded). Some clones in this sample may be carry-over from other donors' samples. The chain links TRBV12-3 or TRBV12-4 to TRBJ2-1, with D unresolved. CDR3 loop: CASTNSPLGEQFF. The CDR3, as DNA: TGTGCCAGCACCAATTCCCCTTTGGGGGAGCAGTTCTTC.